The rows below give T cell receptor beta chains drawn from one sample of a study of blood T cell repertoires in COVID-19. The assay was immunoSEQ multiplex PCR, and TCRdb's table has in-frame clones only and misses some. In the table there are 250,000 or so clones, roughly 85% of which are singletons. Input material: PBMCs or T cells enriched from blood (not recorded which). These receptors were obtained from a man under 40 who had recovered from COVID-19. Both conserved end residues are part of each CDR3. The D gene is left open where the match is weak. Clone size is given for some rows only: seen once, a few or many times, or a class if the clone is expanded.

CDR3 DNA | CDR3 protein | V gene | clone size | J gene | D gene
TGTGCCTGGAGTGTCGTCTCGTATGAGCAGTTCTTC | CAWSVVSYEQFF | TRBV30 | - | TRBJ2-1 | -
TGTGCCAGCAGCTTAGCGGAGACTAACTATGGCTACACCTTC | CASSLAETNYGYTF | TRBV7-2 | - | TRBJ1-2 | -
TGTGCCAGCAGTAGATCACAGGGACCCTACAATGAGCAGTTCTTC | CASSRSQGPYNEQFF | TRBV27 | - | TRBJ2-1 | -
TGTGCCAGCAGTCCAAATGGACTCTTGAGCTATGGCTACACCTTC | CASSPNGLLSYGYTF | TRBV6-5 | once | TRBJ1-2 | -
TGTGCCAGCAGCACATCGACAGTGACGGGAGGTGAAAAACTGTTTTTT | CASSTSTVTGGEKLFF | TRBV7-9 | - | TRBJ1-4 | -
TGTGCCAGCAGTTTATCAGACAGAGCAAACTACGAGCAGTACTTC | CASSLSDRANYEQYF | TRBV28 | - | TRBJ2-7 | -
TGCGCCAGCAGCTTAGACAGGGCAGAAGACATTCAGTACTTC | CASSLDRAEDIQYF | TRBV5-1 | - | TRBJ2-4 | TRBD1
TGTGCCAGTAGTGCCCCCAGGGGGAACACTGAAGCTTTCTTT | CASSAPRGNTEAFF | TRBV19 | - | TRBJ1-1 | -
TGTGCCAGCAGTTACTTTCCGGGACAGGGGGCGGGTCAGCCCCAGCATTTT | CASSYFPGQGAGQPQHF | TRBV6-2/TRBV6-3 | - | TRBJ1-5 | TRBD1
TGTGCCAGTACCGCGGGACAGGGTTCTGGGGCCAACGTCCTGACTTTC | CASTAGQGSGANVLTF | TRBV19 | - | TRBJ2-6 | TRBD1
TGCGCCAGCAGCCAAGATTGGGCAGGGGCGGTCTCTGGGGCCAACGTCCTGACTTTC | CASSQDWAGAVSGANVLTF | TRBV4-3 | - | TRBJ2-6 | -
TGTGCCACCAGGGACATCTCCCAGTTCTTC | CATRDISQFF | TRBV24-1 | - | TRBJ2-1 | -
TGTGCCAGCAGCCAAGAGGACTCCCCCAGCGTGTTGGCGCAGTACTTC | CASSQEDSPSVLAQYF | TRBV4-2 | - | TRBJ2-7 | -
TGTGCTAGCAGCTTTTCCACGGGGGATACCGGGGAGCTGTTTTTT | CASSFSTGDTGELFF | TRBV7-7 | - | TRBJ2-2 | -
TGTGCCAGCAGTTCTCCAGGGGGCTACGAGCAGTACTTC | CASSSPGGYEQYF | TRBV5-4 | once | TRBJ2-7 | TRBD1
TGTGCCAGCAGCGTACCACAGGGGGCCGGGGAGCTGTTTTTT | CASSVPQGAGELFF | TRBV7-9 | - | TRBJ2-2 | TRBD1
TGTGCCAGCAGTTCCGGGACAACTGGAAACACCATATATTTT | CASSSGTTGNTIYF | TRBV27 | - | TRBJ1-3 | -
TGTGCCAGCAGCCAAGACCCCTGGAGACAGGGGGGCTACACTGAAGCTTTCTTT | CASSQDPWRQGGYTEAFF | TRBV4-2 | - | TRBJ1-1 | TRBD1
TGTGCCTGGAGTGTAGGGGGAACTGAAGCTTTCTTT | CAWSVGGTEAFF | TRBV30 | - | TRBJ1-1 | -
TGTGCCAGCAGTTTCGGGGGCTACGAGCAGTACTTC | CASSFGGYEQYF | TRBV12-3/TRBV12-4 | - | TRBJ2-7 | -
TGTGCCAGCAGTTTATCTTTCCAGGGGGCTAACTATGGCTACACCTTC | CASSLSFQGANYGYTF | TRBV27 | - | TRBJ1-2 | TRBD1
TGCGCCAGCAGCCCGGATGGGAGCTATGGCTACACCTTC | CASSPDGSYGYTF | TRBV4-3 | - | TRBJ1-2 | -